These T cell receptor beta chains were read from a single sample in a study of blood T cell repertoires in COVID-19. Using immunoSEQ multiplex PCR, the repertoire was profiled, and TCRdb retains in-frame clones only, with some absent. The table records more than 25,000 clones, around nine tenths of them present only once. The sequenced sample was peripheral blood. The receptor source for this set is a man between 65 and 80 years old with active or convalescent COVID-19. CDR3s include the opening cysteine and the closing phenylalanine or tryptophan. The order of the fields is J gene, D gene, clone size, V gene, CDR3 protein, CDR3 DNA. A D gene is named only where the DNA matches it firmly. Only part of the rows carry a size: once, few, many, or a class if the clone is expanded.

TRBJ2-3,.,.,TRBV6-1,CASSVTTGISSTDTQYF,TGTGCCAGCAGTGTAACCACAGGAATTTCTAGCACAGATACGCAGTATTTT
TRBJ1-4,TRBD1,.,TRBV15,CATSVGQGANEKLFF,TGTGCCACCAGCGTAGGACAGGGGGCTAATGAAAAACTGTTTTTT
TRBJ2-3,TRBD2,.,TRBV9,CASTPGTSVTDTQYF,TGTGCCAGCACCCCCGGGACTAGCGTCACAGATACGCAGTATTTT
TRBJ2-7,TRBD2,once,TRBV6-2/TRBV6-3,CASSYLFERGSSYEQYF,TGTGCCAGCAGTTATCTTTTCGAGCGGGGGTCCTCCTACGAGCAGTACTTC
TRBJ1-4,.,.,TRBV5-6,CASSREAALNEKLFF,TGTGCCAGCAGCCGGGAGGCAGCTCTAAATGAAAAACTGTTTTTT
TRBJ2-3,TRBD2,.,TRBV5-1,CASSSLAGVGADTQYF,TGCGCCAGCAGCTCCCTAGCGGGGGTAGGAGCAGATACGCAGTATTTT
TRBJ1-2,.,.,TRBV24-1,CATSDPTGRGDNYGYTF,TGTGCCACCAGTGACCCCACCGGACGGGGAGATAACTATGGCTACACCTTC
TRBJ2-7,TRBD2,.,TRBV6-1,CASSETLGLSGASYEQYF,TGTGCCAGCAGTGAAACCCTCGGGCTTAGCGGGGCCTCCTACGAGCAGTACTTC
TRBJ1-3,.,.,TRBV19,CASSNSGNTIYF,TGTGCCAGTTCCAATTCTGGAAACACCATATATTTT
TRBJ1-2,.,.,TRBV18,CASSPQGGGANYGYTF,TGTGCCAGCTCACCACAAGGAGGGGGGGCTAACTATGGCTACACCTTC